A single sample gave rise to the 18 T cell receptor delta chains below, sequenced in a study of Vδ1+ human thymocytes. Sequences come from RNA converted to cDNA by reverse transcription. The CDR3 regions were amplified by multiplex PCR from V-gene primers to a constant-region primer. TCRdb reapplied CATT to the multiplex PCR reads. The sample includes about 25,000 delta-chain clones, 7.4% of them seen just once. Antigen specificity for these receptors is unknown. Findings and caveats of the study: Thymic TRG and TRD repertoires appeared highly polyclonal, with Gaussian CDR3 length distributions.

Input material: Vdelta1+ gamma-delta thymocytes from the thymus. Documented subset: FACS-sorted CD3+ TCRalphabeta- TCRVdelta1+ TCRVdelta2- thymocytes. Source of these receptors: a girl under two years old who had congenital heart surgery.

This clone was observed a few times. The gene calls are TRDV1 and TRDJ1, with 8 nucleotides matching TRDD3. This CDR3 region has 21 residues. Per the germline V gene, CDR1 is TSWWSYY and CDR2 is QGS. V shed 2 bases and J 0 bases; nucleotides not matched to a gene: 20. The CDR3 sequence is CALGEAPPLTGGYRYTDKLIF. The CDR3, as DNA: TGTGCTCTTGGGGAAGCCCCCCCTCTTACTGGGGGTTACCGGTACACCGATAAACTCATCTTT.

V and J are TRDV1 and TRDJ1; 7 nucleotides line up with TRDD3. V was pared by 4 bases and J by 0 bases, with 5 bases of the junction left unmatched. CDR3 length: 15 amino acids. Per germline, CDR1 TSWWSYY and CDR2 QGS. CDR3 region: CALGATGGYTDKLIF. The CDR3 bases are TGTGCTCTTGGGGCGACGGGGGGATACACCGATAAACTCATCTTT.

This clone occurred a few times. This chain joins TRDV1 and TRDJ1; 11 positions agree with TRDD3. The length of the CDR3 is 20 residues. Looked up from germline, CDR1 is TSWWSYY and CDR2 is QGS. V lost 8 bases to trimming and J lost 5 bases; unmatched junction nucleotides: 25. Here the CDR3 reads CALLMLEGPGMGDTRDKLIF. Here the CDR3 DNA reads TGTGCTCTTCTTATGTTAGAGGGCCCAGGAATGGGGGATACGCGAGATAAACTCATCTTT.

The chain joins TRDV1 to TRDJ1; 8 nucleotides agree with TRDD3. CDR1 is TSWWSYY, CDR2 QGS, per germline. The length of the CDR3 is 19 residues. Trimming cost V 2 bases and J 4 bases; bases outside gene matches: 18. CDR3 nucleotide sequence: TGTGCTCTTGGGGAATCTCGACGGGTGGGGATACTATCGAGCGATAAACTCATCTTT. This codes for CALGESRRVGILSSDKLIF.

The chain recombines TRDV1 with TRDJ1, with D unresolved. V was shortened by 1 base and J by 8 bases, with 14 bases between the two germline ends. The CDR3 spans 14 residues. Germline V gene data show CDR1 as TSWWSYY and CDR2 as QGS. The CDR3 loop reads CALGERDVPQKLIF. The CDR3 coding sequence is TGTGCTCTTGGGGAACGGGACGTTCCCCAAAAACTCATCTTT.

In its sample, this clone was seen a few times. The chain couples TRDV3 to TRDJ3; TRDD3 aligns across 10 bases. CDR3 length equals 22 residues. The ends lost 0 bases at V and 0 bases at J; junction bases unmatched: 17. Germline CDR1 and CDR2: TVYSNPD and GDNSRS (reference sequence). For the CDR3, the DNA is TGTGCCTTTAGGCGCCTCTACGTCAACTGGGGGATTAGCTCCTGGGACACCCGACAGATGTTTTTC. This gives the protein CAFRRLYVNWGISSWDTRQMFF.

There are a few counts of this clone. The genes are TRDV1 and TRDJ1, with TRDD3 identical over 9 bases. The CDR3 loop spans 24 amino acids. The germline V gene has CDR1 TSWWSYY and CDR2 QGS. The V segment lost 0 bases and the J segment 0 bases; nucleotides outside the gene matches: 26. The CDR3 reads CALGELYTASGDTVGMPYTDKLIF. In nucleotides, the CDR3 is TGTGCTCTTGGGGAACTTTATACAGCGTCGGGGGATACTGTGGGGATGCCGTACACCGATAAACTCATCTTT.

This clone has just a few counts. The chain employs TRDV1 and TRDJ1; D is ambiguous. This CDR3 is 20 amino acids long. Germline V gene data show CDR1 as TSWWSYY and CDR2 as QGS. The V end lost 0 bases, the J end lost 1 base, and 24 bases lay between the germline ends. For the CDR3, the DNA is TGTGCTCTTGGGGAACTAGTTCAGGAAGCAATCCGGAGGAGCACCGATAAACTCATCTTT. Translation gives CALGELVQEAIRRSTDKLIF.

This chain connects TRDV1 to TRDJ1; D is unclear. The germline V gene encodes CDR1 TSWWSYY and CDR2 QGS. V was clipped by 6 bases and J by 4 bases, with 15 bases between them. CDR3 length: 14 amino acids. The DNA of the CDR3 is TGTGCTCTTGGTAAGTTCCCAGGCTACGATAAACTCATCTTT. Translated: CALGKFPGYDKLIF.

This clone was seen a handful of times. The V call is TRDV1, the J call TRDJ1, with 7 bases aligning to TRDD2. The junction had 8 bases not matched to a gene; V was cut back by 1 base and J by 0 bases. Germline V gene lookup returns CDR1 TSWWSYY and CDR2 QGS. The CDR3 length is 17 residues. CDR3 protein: CALGEPFLLQYTDKLIF. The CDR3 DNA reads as TGTGCTCTTGGGGAACCCTTCCTCCTACAGTACACCGATAAACTCATCTTT.

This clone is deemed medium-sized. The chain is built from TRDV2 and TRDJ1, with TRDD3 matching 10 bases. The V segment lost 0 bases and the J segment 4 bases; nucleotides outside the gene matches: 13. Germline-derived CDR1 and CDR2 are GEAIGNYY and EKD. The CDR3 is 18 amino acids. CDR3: CACDTVLRRGIRDDKLIF. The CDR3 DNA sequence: TGTGCCTGTGACACCGTCCTACGAAGGGGGATACGAGACGATAAACTCATCTTT.

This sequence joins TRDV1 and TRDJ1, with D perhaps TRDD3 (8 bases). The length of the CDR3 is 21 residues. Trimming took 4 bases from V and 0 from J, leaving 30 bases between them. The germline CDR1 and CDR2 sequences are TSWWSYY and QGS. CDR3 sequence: CALGAISYSFTGDTYTDKLIF. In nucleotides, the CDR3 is TGTGCTCTTGGGGCAATTTCCTACTCCTTTACTGGGGATACCTACACCGATAAACTCATCTTT.

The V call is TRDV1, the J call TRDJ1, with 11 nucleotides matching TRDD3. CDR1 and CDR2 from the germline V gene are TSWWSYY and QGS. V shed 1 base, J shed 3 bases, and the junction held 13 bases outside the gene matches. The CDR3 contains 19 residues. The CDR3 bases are TGTGCTCTTGGGGAACCCCTTACAGTTCTGGGGGATACAGCCGATAAACTCATCTTT. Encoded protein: CALGEPLTVLGDTADKLIF.

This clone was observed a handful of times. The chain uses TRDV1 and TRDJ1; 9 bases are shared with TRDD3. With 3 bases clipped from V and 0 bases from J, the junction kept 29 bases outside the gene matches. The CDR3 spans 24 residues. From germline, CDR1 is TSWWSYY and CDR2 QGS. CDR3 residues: CALGESSYTLRPTGGPPYTDKLIF. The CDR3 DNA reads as TGTGCTCTTGGGGAGTCCTCCTATACCCTACGCCCTACTGGGGGACCACCGTACACCGATAAACTCATCTTT.

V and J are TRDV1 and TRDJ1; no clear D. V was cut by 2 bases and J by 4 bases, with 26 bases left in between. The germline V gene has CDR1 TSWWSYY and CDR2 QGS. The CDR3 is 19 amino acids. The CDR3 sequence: CALGELFEVVRPGGDKLIF. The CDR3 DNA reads TGTGCTCTTGGGGAATTGTTTGAGGTCGTTCGACCCGGAGGCGATAAACTCATCTTT.

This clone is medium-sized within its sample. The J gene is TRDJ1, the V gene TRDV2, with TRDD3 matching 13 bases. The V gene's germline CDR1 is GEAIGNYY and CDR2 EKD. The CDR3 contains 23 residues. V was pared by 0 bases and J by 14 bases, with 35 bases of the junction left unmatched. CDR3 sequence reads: CACDTVRIPYYWGIRLWSFYVIF. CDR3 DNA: TGTGCCTGTGACACCGTAAGAATCCCCTATTACTGGGGGATACGCTTATGGAGCTTTTACGTAATCTTT.

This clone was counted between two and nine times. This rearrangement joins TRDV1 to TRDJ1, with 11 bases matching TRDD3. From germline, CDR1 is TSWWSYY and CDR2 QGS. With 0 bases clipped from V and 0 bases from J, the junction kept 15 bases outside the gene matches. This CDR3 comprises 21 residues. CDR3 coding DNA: TGTGCTCTTGGGGAACTCCGAATGTACTGGGGGATAGAGGGGTACACCGATAAACTCATCTTT. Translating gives CALGELRMYWGIEGYTDKLIF.

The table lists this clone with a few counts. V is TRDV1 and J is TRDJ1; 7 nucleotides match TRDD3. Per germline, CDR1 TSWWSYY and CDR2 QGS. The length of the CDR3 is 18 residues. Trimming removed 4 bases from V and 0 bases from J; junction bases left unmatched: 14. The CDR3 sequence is CALGVQVGETWYTDKLIF. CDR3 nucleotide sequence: TGTGCTCTTGGGGTTCAAGTGGGGGAAACTTGGTACACCGATAAACTCATCTTT.